The 10 T cell receptor beta chains presented below share a single source sample, sequenced in a study of early T cells in non-severe SARS-CoV-2 infection. Using its own MiXCR run on the 5' RACE reads, TCRdb lists one record per CDR3 protein. The sample has tens of thousands of distinct CDR3 sequences, more than 9% seen once. The sample taken for sequencing was whole blood. The receptor source for this set is an adult who was a healthcare worker with PCR-confirmed SARS-CoV-2 infection or an uninfected control (not recorded which).

This clonotype showed up many times. This chain joins TRBV20-1 and TRBJ2-2; 9 bases agree with TRBD1. The CDR3 totals 14 residues. Trimming removed 5 bases from V and 6 bases from J; junction bases left unmatched: 7. The germline V gene encodes CDR1 DFQATT and CDR2 SNEGSKA (reference sequence). CDR3 bases: TGCAGTGCTGTTCGGGACAGGGAATCCGGGGAGCTGTTTTTT. Translated: CSAVRDRESGELFF.

This clonotype has at least ten counts. V is TRBV2 and J is TRBJ2-7, with D perhaps being TRBD1 or TRBD2 (7 bases each). Trimming took 5 bases from V and 6 from J, leaving 14 bases between them. The CDR3 is 13 residues long. Germline V gene lookup returns CDR1 SNHLY and CDR2 FYNNEI. Here the CDR3 reads CASSLTGEGEQYF. The CDR3 DNA is TGTGCCAGCAGTCTCACAGGGGAGGGCGAGCAGTACTTC.

This clonotype appeared a few times. V usage is TRBV2 and J usage is TRBJ2-2, with TRBD2 matching 13 bases. The CDR3 length is 17 residues. Germline CDR1 and CDR2: SNHLY and FYNNEI. Trimming cost V 5 bases and J 3 bases; bases outside gene matches: 6. In DNA, the CDR3 is TGTGCCAGCAGTTTCGGACTAGCGGGAGTTGACACCGGGGAGCTGTTTTTT. Translated: CASSFGLAGVDTGELFF. Full variable domain (remainder filled in from reference TRBV2 and TRBJ2-2): EPEVTQTPSHQVTQMGQEVILRCVPISNHLYFYWYRQILGQKVEFLVSFYNNEISEKSEIFDDQFSVERPDGSNFTLKIRSTKLEDSAMYFCASSFGLAGVDTGELFFGEGSRLTVL.

Many counts were recorded for this clonotype. V usage is TRBV9 and J usage is TRBJ1-1, with D uncertain. Germline V CDR1 and CDR2: SGDLS, YYNGEE. V gave up 0 bases and J gave up 2 bases, with 11 bases separating them. This CDR3 has 15 amino acids. CDR3 sequence: CASSVGRFLNTEAFF. In DNA form, the CDR3 reads TGTGCCAGCAGCGTAGGACGTTTTCTTAACACTGAAGCTTTCTTT.

The CDR3 loop is CSAATGFSYEQYF. CDR3 bases: TGCAGTGCTGCGACAGGGTTCTCCTACGAGCAGTACTTC. The chain has TRBV20-1 and TRBJ2-7; 7 positions agree with TRBD1. CDR1 is DFQATT, CDR2 SNEGSKA, per germline (reference sequence). CDR3 size: 13 residues. The V gene end was trimmed by 5 bases and the J gene end by 0 bases; junction bases not matched to a gene: 4.

This clonotype appeared many times. The CDR3 region has the DNA TGCAGTGCTAGGGCTAGGACAGGGGATAATTCACCCCTCCACTTT. Protein: CSARARTGDNSPLHF. The rearrangement links TRBV20-1 to TRBJ1-6, with 9 bases identical to TRBD1. The CDR3 consists of 15 residues. The V gene end was trimmed by 3 bases and the J gene end by 5 bases; junction bases not matched to a gene: 5. Per the germline V gene, CDR1 is DFQATT and CDR2 is SNEGSKA (reference sequence).

By share, this clonotype counts as medium-sized. The rearrangement joins TRBV7-2 to TRBJ2-7; TRBD2 matches at 9 bases. The CDR3 contains 16 residues. V shed 3 bases, J shed 0 bases, and the junction held 6 bases outside the gene matches. The germline V gene has CDR1 SGHTA and CDR2 FQGNSA. The CDR3 sequence is CASSLDSGGTSYEQYF. In DNA, the CDR3 is TGTGCCAGCAGCTTGGATAGCGGGGGAACCTCCTACGAGCAGTACTTC.

This chain links TRBV7-2 with TRBJ1-6; D remains unclear. CDR1 and CDR2 (germline): SGHTA, FQGNSA. Trimming took 2 bases from V and 7 from J, leaving 9 bases between them. The CDR3 extends over 14 amino acids. The CDR3 loop is CASSLRSLNSPLHF. CDR3 nucleotides: TGTGCCAGCAGCTTAAGGTCCTTGAATTCACCCCTCCACTTT.

This clonotype was seen only a few times. The chain uses TRBV2 and TRBJ1-5, with D unclear. Trimming took off 8 bases at V and 7 bases at J, with 15 bases between the two ends. Germline V gene lookup returns CDR1 SNHLY and CDR2 FYNNEI. This CDR3 is 13 amino acids long. CDR3 nucleotides: TGTGCCAGCCGCGGTATGCTAGTGCAGCCCCAGCATTTT. Its translation: CASRGMLVQPQHF.

The chain employs TRBV12-3 or TRBV12-4 and TRBJ2-3; the match to TRBD2 covers 9 bases. The CDR3 extends over 13 amino acids. V shed 5 bases, J shed 11 bases, and the junction held 8 bases outside the gene matches. In DNA, the CDR3 is TGTGCCAGCAGTCCCACTAGCGGGTTGGGGCAGTATTTT. Protein sequence: CASSPTSGLGQYF.